Presented here are 26 T cell receptor beta chains from one specimen sequenced in a study of T cells in Graves' hyperthyroidism and ophthalmopathy. Amplified TCR beta CDR3 regions derived from RNA transcripts. When the TCR CDR3 underwent first-round RT-PCR, the HTBI primer set was used. Via MiXCR, TCRdb re-called the multiplex PCR reads, giving one row per CDR3 protein. The sample shows around 250,000 distinct CDR3 sequences, more than 14% of them seen only once. The sample taken for sequencing was blood. The receptors originated from a woman aged 40 to 55 with Graves' hyperthyroidism that later progressed to Graves' ophthalmopathy.

This clonotype was detected many times. The J gene is TRBJ1-4, the V gene TRBV5-1, with D perhaps TRBD1 (5 bases). Germline V gene data show CDR1 as SGHRS and CDR2 as YFSETQ. Trimming stripped 1 base from V and 7 bases from J, with 14 bases between. This CDR3 comprises 15 residues. The CDR3 DNA reads as TGCGCCAGCAGCTTGTTAGGGACGCAAGGTGAAAAACTGTTTTTT. This encodes CASSLLGTQGEKLFF.

In this sample, this clonotype turned up a few times. The chain joins TRBV20-1 to TRBJ1-2, with TRBD1 matching over 7 bases. CDR3 length: 14 residues. V lost 0 bases to trimming and J lost 4 bases; unmatched junction nucleotides: 5. In germline, CDR1 is DFQATT, CDR2 SNEGSKA (reference sequence). CDR3 in amino acids: CSARDQGEGYGYTF. CDR3 DNA sequence: TGCAGTGCTAGAGATCAGGGGGAAGGCTATGGCTACACCTTC.

In this sample, this clonotype turned up a few times. This chain uses TRBV7-9 with TRBJ2-3, with D possibly being TRBD2 (6 bases). V was clipped by 1 base and J by 0 bases, with 11 bases between them. CDR3 length equals 16 residues. Germline V lookup: CDR1 SEHNR, CDR2 FQNEAQ (reference sequence). CDR3 coding DNA: TGTGCCAGCAGCTTAGTCTTAGCGGAAAGCACAGATACGCAGTATTTT. Its protein product is CASSLVLAESTDTQYF.

In this sample, this clonotype turned up a few times. The rearrangement links TRBV6-1 to TRBJ2-3; D is tentatively TRBD1 or TRBD2 (5 bases each). This CDR3 region has 17 residues. V lost 2 bases and J 1 base, leaving 16 bases between the germline ends. Germline CDR1 MNHNS, CDR2 SASEGT. The CDR3: CASSESPPGAGTDTQYF. Here the CDR3 DNA reads TGTGCCAGCAGTGAAAGTCCCCCCGGGGCGGGCACAGATACGCAGTATTTT.

This clonotype was counted ten times or more. The chain carries TRBV29-1 and TRBJ2-1; D unresolved. Between the trimmed V and J ends, which lost 6 bases and 3 bases, there was a span of 9 bases. Germline V gene lookup returns CDR1 SQVTM and CDR2 ANQGSEA. This CDR3 region has 12 residues. The CDR3 DNA sequence: TGCAGCGTCGACCTGGACTACAATGAGCAGTTCTTC. Residues: CSVDLDYNEQFF.

This clonotype was detected a few times. This may come from a read error, since a much larger clone is one base off. This rearrangement joins TRBV5-4 to TRBJ2-5; the match to TRBD2 covers 7 bases. This CDR3 is 17 amino acids long. CDR1 and CDR2 (germline): SGHNT, YYREEE (reference sequence). J was trimmed by 2 bases and V by 3 bases; bases with no gene match: 13. DNA of the CDR3: TGTGCCAGCAGCTGGGGCCCTAGGTGTAGCGGGCAAGAGACCCAGTACTTC. This codes for CASSWGPRCSGQETQYF.

This clonotype appeared a few times. The chain joins TRBV28 to TRBJ2-1; no clear D gene. Germline CDR1 MDHEN, CDR2 SYDVKM. The CDR3 runs to 17 residues. Trimming stripped 5 bases from V and 0 bases from J, with 17 bases between. The CDR3 DNA sequence: TGTGCCAGCAGTCCTGAGGTCCTGTCAAGCTCCTACAATGAGCAGTTCTTC. It encodes CASSPEVLSSSYNEQFF.

This clonotype has at least ten counts. The chain couples TRBV12-3 or TRBV12-4 to TRBJ1-1, with TRBD1 matching 8 bases. Trimming at V came to 7 bases and at J to 7 bases, leaving 14 bases not matched to a gene. CDR3 length equals 15 residues. CDR3 amino acids: CASTLGKQGVSEAFF. CDR3 nucleotide sequence: TGTGCCAGCACCCTAGGCAAACAGGGGGTAAGTGAAGCTTTCTTT.

Points on this clonotype: A much larger clone lies a single base off, so this may be a read error. This chain connects TRBV7-9 to TRBJ2-7; no reliable D call. The CDR3 is 14 residues long. The ends were cut back, 4 bases at V and 6 bases at J, with 16 bases in the middle. Germline CDR1 reads SEHNR; CDR2 reads FQNEAQ (reference sequence). The CDR3 nucleotides read TGTGCCAGCAGCTCATTAAACAGACCCCCCGAGCAGTACTTC. Protein sequence: CASSSLNRPPEQYF.

This clonotype showed up many times. V usage is TRBV19 and J usage is TRBJ2-7; 7 nucleotides match TRBD2. CDR3 size: 15 residues. V was clipped by 3 bases and J by 2 bases; unmatched bases: 7. The germline gives CDR1 LNHDA, CDR2 SQIVND (reference sequence). In nucleotides, the CDR3 is TGTGCCAGTAGTATTAAGGCGGGAGCCCCCTACGAGCAGTACTTC. Residues: CASSIKAGAPYEQYF.

This clonotype was recorded at least ten times. J is TRBJ2-7 and V is TRBV19; D possibly corresponds to TRBD2 (5 bases). Trimming cost V 4 bases and J 1 base, with 8 bases left between them. This CDR3 is 13 amino acids long. Germline assignment: CDR1 LNHDA and CDR2 SQIVND (reference sequence). The CDR3, as DNA: TGTGCCAGTAGTAAGAGCGGATCCTACGAGCAGTACTTC. Encoded protein: CASSKSGSYEQYF.

The sample holds many counts of this clonotype. The chain joins TRBV5-1 to TRBJ2-3; D gene ambiguous. V gave up 0 bases and J gave up 1 base, with 9 bases separating them. Germline assignment: CDR1 SGHRS and CDR2 YFSETQ. This CDR3 comprises 15 residues. As DNA, the CDR3 is TGCGCCAGCAGCTTGGGGTTGAGCGGCACAGATACGCAGTATTTT. This translates into CASSLGLSGTDTQYF.

This clonotype was found many times. The V call is TRBV7-2, the J call TRBJ2-7; either TRBD1 or TRBD2 may supply D (5 bases each). The CDR3 covers 13 residues. Trimming took off 4 bases at V and 3 bases at J, with 10 bases between the two ends. Germline V gene sequence: CDR1 SGHTA, CDR2 FQGNSA. CDR3 region: CASSSGPHYEQYF. The CDR3, as DNA: TGTGCCAGCAGCTCGGGACCCCACTACGAGCAGTACTTC.

This clonotype has ten or more counts. The chain recombines TRBV20-1 with TRBJ2-3, with no clear D. Germline values: CDR1 DFQATT, CDR2 SNEGSKA (reference sequence). V was pared by 3 bases and J by 6 bases, with 13 bases between. CDR3 size: 13 residues. CDR3 protein: CSARKALEDTQYF. The CDR3 DNA follows: TGCAGTGCTAGGAAGGCCCTAGAGGATACGCAGTATTTT.

Note on this clonotype: A much larger clone sits a single nucleotide away, making a read error possible. The chain has TRBV9 and TRBJ1-1; possible D gene TRBD1, 5 bases. Germline V CDR1 and CDR2: SGDLS, YYNGEE. V dropped 4 bases and J dropped 4 bases, with 14 bases sitting between them. The CDR3 contains 14 residues. In DNA form, the CDR3 reads TGTGCCAGCAGCACGGCAGGGTTTGCCACTGAAGCTTTCTTT. It specifies CASSTAGFATEAFF.

About this clonotype: At one end, the junction sequence differs from germline, possibly due to a read error. The chain employs TRBV7-8 and TRBJ1-6; no reliable D call. The germline V gene has CDR1 SGHVS and CDR2 FQNEAQ. The CDR3 has 17 residues. CDR3 region: CASSLRRTSANNSPLHF. CDR3 coding DNA: TGTGCCAGCAGCTTACGCAGGACCAGTGCAAATAATTCACCCCTGCACTTT.

The chain recombines TRBV5-5 with TRBJ1-4, with a tentative D call TRBD1 (5 bases). Trimming cost V 0 bases and J 7 bases, with 7 bases left between them. The CDR3 runs 13 residues. The germline V gene encodes CDR1 SGHKS and CDR2 YYEKEE (reference sequence). The CDR3 spells CASSLAGGEKLFF. The CDR3 nucleotides read TGTGCCAGCAGCTTGGCCGGGGGTGAAAAACTGTTTTTT.

The table lists this clonotype with many counts. The rearrangement uses TRBV7-2 and TRBJ2-1, with TRBD2 matching over 9 bases. Trimming at V came to 3 bases and at J to 5 bases, leaving 8 bases not matched to a gene. Germline values: CDR1 SGHTA, CDR2 FQGNSA. This CDR3 spans 16 amino acids. For the CDR3, the DNA is TGTGCCAGCAGCTTCCCCTTGCGGGAGGGCAACAATGAGCAGTTCTTC. It encodes CASSFPLREGNNEQFF.

This clonotype was detected ten times or more. This chain joins TRBV9 and TRBJ2-1, with TRBD2 matching over 9 bases. V gave up 3 bases and J gave up 4 bases; unmatched junction bases: 11. CDR1 and CDR2 (germline): SGDLS, YYNGEE. This CDR3 comprises 17 residues. The chain's CDR3 is CASSGSGGLAYYNEQFF. In nucleotides, the CDR3 is TGTGCCAGCAGCGGTAGCGGAGGACTAGCGTATTACAATGAGCAGTTCTTC.

This clonotype was seen more than once but under ten times. The rearrangement uses TRBV7-9 and TRBJ1-4, with D hard to call. This CDR3 comprises 14 residues. Germline V gives CDR1 SEHNR, CDR2 FQNEAQ (reference sequence). The V and J ends lost 3 bases and 7 bases respectively, with 12 bases between them. The CDR3 nucleotides read TGTGCCAGCAGCTTTGAAGCCGTAGGTGAAAAACTGTTTTTT. Its protein is CASSFEAVGEKLFF.

This clonotype was detected ten times or more. This chain joins TRBV6-1 and TRBJ2-7, with 7 bases fitting TRBD2. There are 15 residues in the CDR3. The germline V gene encodes CDR1 MNHNS and CDR2 SASEGT. V shed 7 bases, J shed 5 bases, and the junction held 14 bases outside the gene matches. The CDR3 sequence: CASTPGDGRRNEQYF. The CDR3, as DNA: TGTGCCAGCACCCCCGGGGACGGGAGGAGGAACGAGCAGTACTTC.

This clonotype was detected only a few times. The rearrangement uses TRBV28 and TRBJ2-7, with 12 bases matching TRBD1. The CDR3 has 15 residues. Germline-derived CDR1 and CDR2 are MDHEN and SYDVKM. J gave up 5 bases and V 4 bases, and 6 bases lay outside the gene matches. The CDR3 DNA reads as TGTGCCAGCAGTTCACCGGGACAGGGGGCCCACGAGCAGTACTTC. Encoded protein: CASSSPGQGAHEQYF.

Notes on this clonotype: This may arise from a read error, as a much more abundant clone is one base away. V gene TRBV11-2 combines with J gene TRBJ2-1; the D is unclear. Germline-derived CDR1 and CDR2 are SGHAT and FQNNGV. The CDR3 spans 15 residues. This CDR3 reads CASRLWRTSHNEQFF. The DNA of the CDR3 is TGTGCCAGCAGACTTTGGCGGACCTCCCACAATGAGCAGTTCTTC.

This clonotype was seen ten or more times. The chain is built from TRBV2 and TRBJ2-7, with 8 bases matching TRBD1. From germline, CDR1 is SNHLY and CDR2 FYNNEI. The CDR3 is made up of 17 amino acids. After removal of 4 bases from V and 0 bases from J, the junction contained 11 bases not matched to a gene. The CDR3 region is CASSGPTGAISSYEQYF. CDR3 DNA: TGTGCCAGCAGTGGCCCGACAGGGGCAATAAGCTCCTACGAGCAGTACTTC.

This clonotype appeared many times. The chain employs TRBV5-1 and TRBJ2-3, with D hard to call. V was pared by 0 bases and J by 3 bases, with 14 bases between. The CDR3 runs 16 residues. Germline V CDR1 and CDR2: SGHRS, YFSETQ. CDR3 nucleotides: TGCGCCAGCAGCTTGGTCTACGGATTGCGAACAGATACGCAGTATTTT. Its translation is CASSLVYGLRTDTQYF.

This clonotype was counted at least ten times. This chain uses TRBV6-1 with TRBJ2-2; TRBD2 agrees at 8 bases. The CDR3 totals 15 residues. After removal of 7 bases from V and 3 bases from J, the junction contained 7 bases not matched to a gene. The germline CDR1 and CDR2 sequences are MNHNS and SASEGT. CDR3: CASTRSGSDTGELFF. CDR3 sequence (DNA): TGTGCCAGCACCAGAAGCGGGAGCGACACCGGGGAGCTGTTTTTT.